The 10 T cell receptor beta chains below come from one sample, sequenced in a study of shared clonotypes between healthy human individuals. The protocol was immunoSEQ multiplex PCR, while the TCRdb copy is restricted to in-frame clones and leaves out a portion. The sample lists about 2.2 million clones; around 93% were seen once. The naive CD8 fraction comprised CD45RO-negative cells positively selected for CCR7 and excluded terminally differentiated effector memory CD45RA+ cells. The sequenced material came from naive CD8+ T cells from PBMCs. The receptors shown here come from a man aged 18 to 35 in good health. Some clones in this sample may be carry-over from other donors' samples.

As concerns this clone: Other DNA sequences within the sample encode an identical CDR3. The chain uses TRBV27 and TRBJ2-7, with 12 bases that match TRBD2. The V and J ends lost 4 bases and 4 bases, in that order; junction bases with no gene match: 2. The CDR3 length is 14 residues. Germline CDR1 reads MNHEY; CDR2 reads SMNVEV (reference sequence). CDR3 in amino acids: CASSWTSGTYEQYF. The CDR3 nucleotides are TGTGCCAGCAGTTGGACTAGCGGGACTTACGAGCAGTACTTC.

The CDR3 nucleotides are TGTGCCAGCAGCCAAGGGGCGATGAGGACAGGGGGCAGGGCCGGGGAGCTGTTTTTT. Protein: CASSQGAMRTGGRAGELFF. This sequence joins TRBV4-2 and TRBJ2-2, with 11 bases matching TRBD1. This CDR3 is 19 amino acids long. With V trimmed by 1 base and J by 6 bases, 13 bases remained unmatched. The germline V gene encodes CDR1 LGHNA and CDR2 YNFKEQ.

V and J are TRBV27 and TRBJ1-1; possible D gene TRBD1, 6 bases. CDR3 length: 17 amino acids. V was shortened by 6 bases and J by 0 bases, with 20 bases between the two germline ends. Germline CDR1 MNHEY, CDR2 SMNVEV (reference sequence). CDR3 in DNA: TGTGCCAGCAGCAGGGGTATAGGGCAGAGTATGAACACTGAAGCTTTCTTT. It encodes CASSRGIGQSMNTEAFF.

The CDR3 reads CASSFEASGVLSSYEQYF. In DNA form, the CDR3 reads TGCGCCAGCAGCTTTGAGGCTAGCGGGGTCCTTAGCTCCTACGAGCAGTACTTC. J is TRBJ2-7 and V is TRBV5-1; 9 nucleotides align to TRBD2. This CDR3 region has 18 residues. Germline CDR1 SGHRS, CDR2 YFSETQ. Germline trimming cut 2 bases from V and 0 bases from J; bases unmatched to any gene: 12.

With regard to this clone: At the DNA level, this CDR3 is encoded by other sequences in the same sample as well. The chain links TRBV7-9 to TRBJ2-7; TRBD2 is a possible D gene (6 bases). Trimming stripped 0 bases from V and 4 bases from J, with 10 bases between. Germline lookup yields CDR1 SEHNR and CDR2 FQNEAQ (reference sequence). There are 14 residues in the CDR3. The CDR3 is CASSLARGNYEQYF. Here the CDR3 DNA reads TGTGCCAGCAGCTTAGCCCGGGGGAATTACGAGCAGTACTTC.

In its sample, this clone was seen once. The genes are TRBV6-5 and TRBJ1-4, with a tentative D call TRBD1 (5 bases). Germline V gives CDR1 MNHEY, CDR2 SVGAGI. CDR3 length: 15 amino acids. The V end lost 5 bases, the J end lost 7 bases, and 17 bases lay between the germline ends. The CDR3 bases are TGTGCCAGCAGTCCCCAATTCGGGGGAAGTGAAAAACTGTTTTTT. Translation: CASSPQFGGSEKLFF.

The chain links TRBV19 to TRBJ2-1; the match to TRBD1 covers 8 bases. Germline V gene sequence: CDR1 LNHDA, CDR2 SQIVND (reference sequence). The V gene end was trimmed by 6 bases and the J gene end by 2 bases; junction bases not matched to a gene: 9. CDR3 length: 16 residues. The CDR3 coding sequence is TGTGCCAGTAGGCTGACAGGGGAAGGGACCTACAATGAGCAGTTCTTC. Translating it yields CASRLTGEGTYNEQFF.

The chain carries TRBV15 and TRBJ1-1; D is unclear. Per germline, CDR1 LNHNV and CDR2 YYDKDF (reference sequence). The CDR3 length is 16 residues. Trimming removed 1 base from V and 1 base from J, with 13 bases in between. DNA for the CDR3: TGTGCCACCAGCAGAGCCGGATTAACCCGGAACACTGAAGCTTTCTTT. Amino acids: CATSRAGLTRNTEAFF.

V and J are TRBV19 and TRBJ2-7; either TRBD1 or TRBD2 may supply D (5 bases each). With 3 bases removed from V and 2 bases from J, the gap between germline ends came to 17 bases. The CDR3 is 16 residues long. Germline CDR1 is LNHDA and CDR2 is SQIVND (reference sequence). This CDR3 reads CASSMVRDHRPYEQYF. The DNA for the CDR3 is TGTGCCAGTAGTATGGTTCGGGATCACAGGCCCTACGAGCAGTACTTC.

The chain combines TRBV28 with TRBJ1-1, with TRBD1 matching 7 bases. Per germline, CDR1 MDHEN and CDR2 SYDVKM. The CDR3 consists of 15 residues. The V gene end was trimmed by 6 bases and the J gene end by 4 bases; junction bases not matched to a gene: 11. CDR3 protein: CASSPPAGGFTEAFF. The CDR3 region has the DNA TGTGCCAGCAGCCCCCCGGCAGGGGGTTTCACTGAAGCTTTCTTT.